Many counts were recorded for the clone carrying this T cell receptor beta chain. Amplification of TCR beta CDR3 regions used RNA as the template. The TCR CDR3 was amplified in a first-round RT-PCR using the HTBI primer set. TCRdb recomputed calls from the multiplex PCR reads with MiXCR, one row per CDR3 protein. This sample carries 550,000 to 800,000 distinct CDR3 sequences, 15% to 20% of them seen once, and the ten largest clones take 8.4%. The CDR3 is made up of 11 amino acids. Trimming stripped 1 base from V and 1 base from J, with 2 bases between. The germline V gene has CDR1 GTSNPN and CDR2 SVGIG (reference sequence). The sample comes from a study of T cells in Graves' hyperthyroidism and ophthalmopathy. Graves' hyperthyroidism without ophthalmopathy progression within 18 months was termed stable. Newly diagnosed hyperthyroidism, duration under 2 months, in patients aged 18 to 65.

This chain joins TRBV30 and TRBJ2-7; D is ambiguous. Material for sequencing was blood. This receptor was identified in a man aged 18 to 29 with Graves' hyperthyroidism. The CDR3 sequence is CAWSASYEQYF. Written as DNA, the CDR3 is TGTGCCTGGAGTGCATCCTACGAGCAGTACTTC.